These 10 T cell receptor beta chains came from one sample sequenced in a study of response to subunit inactivated influenza vaccine. TCRdb analysed the RT-PCR reads with MiXCR anew, one entry per CDR3 protein. The table lists 530,000 or so distinct CDR3 sequences, over 25% of them singletons, with under 2.5% in the top ten. The input for sequencing was CD4+ T cells sorted from PBMCs, taken roughly 5 days after vaccination. The origin of the receptors is a man aged 50 or older who received an inactivated influenza vaccine.

This chain links TRBV20-1 with TRBJ1-1; the D gene is possibly TRBD1 (5 bases). This CDR3 comprises 14 residues. The V and J ends lost 7 bases and 2 bases respectively, with 17 bases between them. Germline CDR1 reads DFQATT; CDR2 reads SNEGSKA (reference sequence). The CDR3 reads CSVTHQGPNTEAFF. The CDR3 DNA reads as TGCAGTGTCACGCACCAGGGCCCCAACACTGAAGCTTTCTTT.

The DNA of the CDR3 is TGTGCCAGCGGGCCACGAGCGGGACGGCAGTTCTTC. Its translation: CASGPRAGRQFF. The chain uses TRBV12-3 or TRBV12-4 and TRBJ2-1; 7 nucleotides line up with TRBD2. Trimming cost V 8 bases and J 12 bases; bases outside gene matches: 10. The CDR3 is 12 residues long.

The genes are TRBV3-1 and TRBJ1-1, with D possibly TRBD1 on 5 matching bases. The CDR3 is 13 amino acids. The germline V gene has CDR1 LGHDT and CDR2 YNNKEL (reference sequence). Trimming pared 5 bases from V and 5 bases from J, leaving 12 bases between. The chain's CDR3 is CASSDQGWTEAFF. In DNA form, the CDR3 reads TGTGCCAGCAGCGACCAGGGCTGGACTGAAGCTTTCTTT.

The V and J genes are TRBV10-2 and TRBJ2-1; D may be TRBD2 (6 bases). CDR1 is WSHSY, CDR2 SAAADI, per germline. V lost 2 bases to trimming and J lost 5 bases, with 19 bases between them. The CDR3 runs to 17 residues. CDR3 residues: CASSEGRRRGTNNEQFF. In DNA, the CDR3 is TGCGCCAGCAGTGAGGGTAGACGGAGGGGAACTAACAATGAGCAGTTCTTC.

In its sample, this clonotype was seen a few times. V gene TRBV4-1 combines with J gene TRBJ2-7; D possibly corresponds to TRBD2 (6 bases). V was pared by 1 base and J by 2 bases, with 9 bases between. The CDR3 spans 14 residues. Germline V gene lookup returns CDR1 MGHRA and CDR2 YSYEKL. Here the CDR3 reads CASSQGTNTYEQYF. DNA for the CDR3: TGCGCCAGCAGCCAAGGGACTAACACCTACGAGCAGTACTTC.

V usage is TRBV20-1 and J usage is TRBJ2-7; possible D gene TRBD1, 6 bases. The germline CDR1 and CDR2 sequences are DFQATT and SNEGSKA (reference sequence). Deletions cut 3 bases from V and 2 bases from J, with 20 bases between. This CDR3 is built from 16 residues. CDR3 DNA: TGCAGTGCTAGGGCTATTACAGGGAGTGGAACCTACGAGCAGTACTTC. Translating gives CSARAITGSGTYEQYF.

This clonotype was found a few times. The chain joins TRBV4-3 to TRBJ2-1; 7 positions agree with TRBD2. Germline CDR1 and CDR2: LGHNA and YSLEER. CDR3 length: 14 residues. V trimming: 3 bases; J trimming: 7 bases; junction bases outside the gene matches: 6. The CDR3 DNA follows: TGCGCCAGCAGCCATCGCGGGGGTGAGAATGAGCAGTTCTTC. It specifies CASSHRGGENEQFF.

This clonotype appeared many times. The rearrangement joins TRBV27 to TRBJ1-2; TRBD1 matches at 7 bases. The germline V gene encodes CDR1 MNHEY and CDR2 SMNVEV (reference sequence). The V segment lost 5 bases and the J segment 4 bases; nucleotides outside the gene matches: 4. The CDR3 loop spans 13 amino acids. CDR3: CASSPQGGYGYTF. The DNA of the CDR3 is TGTGCCAGCAGTCCTCAGGGGGGCTATGGCTACACCTTC.

This clonotype was found a few times. The chain joins TRBV6-1 to TRBJ2-7; 7 positions agree with TRBD2. Germline-derived CDR1 and CDR2 are MNHNS and SASEGT. The CDR3 length is 15 residues. Trimming at V came to 7 bases and at J to 1 base, leaving 10 bases not matched to a gene. The CDR3 loop is CASTTGGTRSYEQYF. The CDR3 coding sequence is TGTGCCAGCACCACCGGGGGGACGAGGTCCTACGAGCAGTACTTC.

V usage is TRBV9 and J usage is TRBJ2-3; D call uncertain. The CDR3 runs 12 residues. The V and J ends lost 0 bases and 4 bases respectively, with 3 bases between them. Germline V gene sequence: CDR1 SGDLS, CDR2 YYNGEE. CDR3 in amino acids: CASSVVSDTQYF. The CDR3 coding sequence is TGTGCCAGCAGCGTAGTATCAGATACGCAGTATTTT. Variable domain in full (rest from reference TRBV9 and TRBJ2-3): DSGVTQTPKHLITATGQRVTLRCSPRSGDLSVYWYQQSLDQGLQFLIQYYNGEERAKGNILERFSAQQFPDLHSELNLSSLELGDSALYFCASSVVSDTQYFGPGTRLTVL.